The 22 T cell receptor beta chains listed next were all sequenced from one sample in a study of blood T cell repertoires in COVID-19. Produced via immunoSEQ multiplex PCR; TCRdb's table is partial and in-frame only. Among roughly 150,000 clones listed, under 85% were seen once. Specimen: peripheral blood. These receptors originate from a man aged 50-59 years with active or convalescent COVID-19.

This chain connects TRBV7-9 to TRBJ2-1; TRBD2 is a possible D gene (6 bases). Trimming left V 5 bases short and J 5 bases short, with 13 bases between. Per the germline V gene, CDR1 is SEHNR and CDR2 is FQNEAQ (reference sequence). CDR3 length: 14 amino acids. In DNA, the CDR3 is TGTGCCAGCAGCGACGGGGGTTGGGACAATGAGCAGTTCTTC. This codes for CASSDGGWDNEQFF.

The rearrangement uses TRBV30 and TRBJ1-1; TRBD1 might be the D (5 bases). V was trimmed by 4 bases and J by 8 bases, leaving 11 bases between them. This CDR3 region has 11 residues. Per the germline V gene, CDR1 is GTSNPN and CDR2 is SVGIG (reference sequence). The CDR3 coding sequence is TGTGCCTGGAAGGGGCAGGGAGAAGCTTTCTTT. It encodes CAWKGQGEAFF.

The chain links TRBV2 to TRBJ1-5; D perhaps matches TRBD1 (6 bases). Germline-derived CDR1 and CDR2 are SNHLY and FYNNEI. Trimming removed 7 bases at V and 0 bases at J, with 10 bases between. The CDR3 loop spans 14 amino acids. CDR3 residues: CASTRTVSNQPQHF. Here the CDR3 DNA reads TGTGCCAGCACCAGGACAGTTAGCAATCAGCCCCAGCATTTT.

The V gene is TRBV7-3, the J gene TRBJ2-2; TRBD2 agrees at 8 bases. V gave up 5 bases and J gave up 4 bases; unmatched junction bases: 12. Germline V lookup: CDR1 SGHTA, CDR2 FQGTGA. CDR3 size: 17 residues. CDR3 amino acids: CASSLPPGGAGTGELFF. The CDR3, as DNA: TGTGCCAGCAGCCTACCCCCGGGAGGGGCCGGCACCGGGGAGCTGTTTTTT. The complete variable domain, with remaining parts taken from reference TRBV7-3 and TRBJ2-2, reads GAGVSQTPSNKVTEKGKYVELRCDPISGHTALYWYRQSLGQGPEFLIYFQGTGAADDSGLPNDRFFAVRPEGSVSTLKIQRTERGDSAVYLCASSLPPGGAGTGELFFGEGSRLTVL.

The CDR3 region has the DNA TGTGCCAGCAGCCGCTCTGGGACAGTCGGTGAAAAACTGTTTTTT. The encoded protein is CASSRSGTVGEKLFF. The V call is TRBV6-5, the J call TRBJ1-4; TRBD1 matches 7 bases. Germline CDR1 reads MNHEY; CDR2 reads SVGAGI. The CDR3 has 15 residues. Trimming cost V 6 bases and J 7 bases; bases outside gene matches: 11.

The chain recombines TRBV28 with TRBJ2-7; tentatively, D is TRBD2 (5 bases). Trimming left V 6 bases short and J 3 bases short, with 12 bases between. The CDR3 contains 13 residues. CDR1 and CDR2 (germline): MDHEN, SYDVKM. CDR3 sequence reads: CASRSEAVYEQYF. The CDR3 DNA is TGTGCCAGCAGGTCAGAAGCGGTCTACGAGCAGTACTTC.

This clone was recorded a few times. The chain links TRBV3-1 (or the pseudogene TRBV3-2) to TRBJ1-2; possibly TRBD1 for D (6 bases). The CDR3 has 15 residues. The ends were cut back, 1 base at V and 3 bases at J, with 12 bases in the middle. The germline CDR1 and CDR2 sequences are LGHDT and YNNKEL (reference sequence). CDR3: CASSQVGGRHYGYTF. The DNA of the CDR3 is TGTGCCAGCAGCCAAGTGGGGGGGCGGCACTATGGCTACACCTTC.

This clone was found a few times. The rearrangement uses TRBV28 and TRBJ2-7; a weak D match, TRBD1 (6 bases). The germline V gene encodes CDR1 MDHEN and CDR2 SYDVKM. Trimming stripped 2 bases from V and 6 bases from J, with 23 bases between. This CDR3 comprises 17 residues. The CDR3: CASSLQPRSGASAEQYF. The DNA of the CDR3 is TGTGCCAGCAGTTTACAACCCCGGTCAGGGGCTTCAGCCGAGCAGTACTTC.

The CDR3 DNA reads TGTGCCAGTAGTATCCGCAGGGGCAATCAGCCCCAGCATTTT. Its translation: CASSIRRGNQPQHF. The chain combines TRBV19 with TRBJ1-5, with D possibly being TRBD1 (5 bases). Germline CDR1 is LNHDA and CDR2 is SQIVND (reference sequence). Between the trimmed V and J ends, which lost 3 bases and 2 bases, there was a span of 8 bases. The CDR3 runs to 14 residues.

The CDR3 DNA reads TGTGCCAGCAGTTACCGTACAGGGACTGGGGCCAACGTCCTGACTTTC. This sequence encodes CASSYRTGTGANVLTF. The chain has TRBV6-5 and TRBJ2-6; maybe TRBD1 (6 bases). The ends were cut back, 2 bases at V and 2 bases at J, with 10 bases in the middle. Germline values: CDR1 MNHEY, CDR2 SVGAGI. The CDR3 sequence is 16 residues long.

The chain's CDR3 is CASSPVLAGGPSGANVLTF. The CDR3 DNA reads as TGTGCCAGCAGTCCGGTCCTAGCGGGAGGGCCCTCTGGGGCCAACGTCCTGACTTTC. V is TRBV27 and J is TRBJ2-6, with 12 bases matching TRBD2. Germline CDR1 is MNHEY and CDR2 is SMNVEV (reference sequence). This CDR3 is 19 amino acids long. V lost 5 bases, J lost 0 bases, and 8 bases stayed unmatched.

This clone turned up a few times. The V call is TRBV5-5, the J call TRBJ2-1; D is undetermined. V gave up 4 bases and J gave up 1 base, with 15 bases separating them. CDR1 is SGHKS and CDR2 is YYEKEE in the germline V gene (reference sequence). CDR3 length: 16 amino acids. CDR3 nucleotides: TGTGCCAGCAGCAGCCGGCCCGAGGCTTCCTACAATGAGCAGTTCTTC. This codes for CASSSRPEASYNEQFF.

The CDR3 sequence is CASSQEASGSMTQYF. The DNA of the CDR3 is TGTGCCAGCAGCCAAGAAGCTAGCGGGAGTATGACCCAGTACTTC. The rearrangement uses TRBV3-1 (or the pseudogene TRBV3-2) and TRBJ2-5, with 10 bases identical to TRBD2. The CDR3 loop spans 15 amino acids. CDR1 is LGHDT, CDR2 YNNKEL, per germline (reference sequence). V gave up 0 bases and J gave up 7 bases; unmatched junction bases: 5.

The V gene is TRBV6-5, the J gene TRBJ2-2, with 9 bases matching TRBD1. Per the germline V gene, CDR1 is MNHEY and CDR2 is SVGAGI. The CDR3 runs 15 residues. V was pared by 6 bases and J by 1 base, with 3 bases of the junction left unmatched. In DNA form, the CDR3 reads TGTGCCAGCAGCGTGGGACAGGGGAACACCGGGGAGCTGTTTTTT. Amino acid sequence: CASSVGQGNTGELFF.

This clone was counted a few times. The rearrangement uses TRBV19 and TRBJ1-1; D is possibly TRBD1 (6 bases). The V end was cut by 6 bases, the J end by 1 base, with 18 bases between. Germline-derived CDR1 and CDR2 are LNHDA and SQIVND (reference sequence). The CDR3 sequence is 16 residues long. The CDR3 sequence is CASSGGTSIGNTEAFF. The CDR3 bases are TGTGCCAGTAGCGGGGGGACATCTATTGGGAACACTGAAGCTTTCTTT.

This clone occurred once. The chain employs TRBV2 and TRBJ1-6; 9 bases are shared with TRBD1. CDR1 is SNHLY and CDR2 is FYNNEI in the germline V gene. The CDR3 has 18 amino acids. Trimming at V came to 6 bases and at J to 0 bases, leaving 9 bases not matched to a gene. CDR3 sequence (DNA): TGTGCCAGCAGCTCGGGACAGGGTCTTAGCTCCTATAATTCACCCCTCCACTTT. Encoded protein: CASSSGQGLSSYNSPLHF.

This clone was recorded a few times. V and J are TRBV5-1 and TRBJ1-6, with a tentative D call TRBD1 (6 bases). CDR3 length: 15 residues. The V and J ends lost 6 bases and 5 bases respectively, with 15 bases between them. CDR1 SGHRS and CDR2 YFSETQ come from the germline V gene. The CDR3 nucleotides are TGCGCCAGCAAAAACCCGGGACAAGATAATTCACCCCTCCACTTT. It specifies CASKNPGQDNSPLHF.

The chain recombines TRBV18 with TRBJ1-4; 8 nucleotides align to TRBD1. This CDR3 region has 17 residues. Germline assignment: CDR1 KGHSH and CDR2 LQKENI. J gave up 0 bases and V 5 bases, and 8 bases lay outside the gene matches. CDR3 DNA: TGTGCCAGCTCAAGGGACAGGTGGGATGCAACTAATGAAAAACTGTTTTTT. Its translation is CASSRDRWDATNEKLFF.

This clone was observed a few times. The CDR3 nucleotides read TGCAGCGTCCTGGGAACCCCGGGGGACACCATATATTTT. Protein sequence: CSVLGTPGDTIYF. V usage is TRBV29-1 and J usage is TRBJ1-3; tentative D call: TRBD1 (5 bases). The germline gives CDR1 SQVTM, CDR2 ANQGSEA. This CDR3 region has 13 residues. The V and J ends lost 6 bases and 8 bases respectively, with 17 bases between them.

This clone was counted between two and nine times. Here the CDR3 reads CASSQDLTGPEQFF. CDR3 coding DNA: TGTGCCAGCAGCCAAGATCTTACCGGTCCTGAGCAGTTCTTC. V is TRBV3-1 (or the pseudogene TRBV3-2) and J is TRBJ2-1; no clear D gene. This CDR3 is built from 14 residues. Trimming shortened V by 0 bases and J by 9 bases, and 12 bases separated the two germline ends. CDR1 and CDR2 (germline): LGHDT, YNNKEL (reference sequence).

This clone was detected a few times. The chain combines TRBV24-1 with TRBJ2-1; TRBD2 is a possible D gene (5 bases). The length of the CDR3 is 15 residues. V lost 4 bases and J 2 bases, leaving 11 bases between the germline ends. The V gene's germline CDR1 is KGHDR and CDR2 SFDVKD. The DNA of the CDR3 is TGTGCCACCAGTGAGGCCGGGATGCCCTACAATGAGCAGTTCTTC. Its translation: CATSEAGMPYNEQFF.

This CDR3 is CASSLGSSGANYEQYF. The CDR3 DNA follows: TGTGCCAGCAGCTTAGGGTCTAGCGGCGCGAACTACGAGCAGTACTTC. The genes are TRBV7-3 and TRBJ2-7; 7 bases map to TRBD2. From germline, CDR1 is SGHTA and CDR2 FQGTGA. Losses at the gene ends were 2 bases for V and 3 bases for J; bases not matched to a gene: 10. The CDR3 spans 16 residues.